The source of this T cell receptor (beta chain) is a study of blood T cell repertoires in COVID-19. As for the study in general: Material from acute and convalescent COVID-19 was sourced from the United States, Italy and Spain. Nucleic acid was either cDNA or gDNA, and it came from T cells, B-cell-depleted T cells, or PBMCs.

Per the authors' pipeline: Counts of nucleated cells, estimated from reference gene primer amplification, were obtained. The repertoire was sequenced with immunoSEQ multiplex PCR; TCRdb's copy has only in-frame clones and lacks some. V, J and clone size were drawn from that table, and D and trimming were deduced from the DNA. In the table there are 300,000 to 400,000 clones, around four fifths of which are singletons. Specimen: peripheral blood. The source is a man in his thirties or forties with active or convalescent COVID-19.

CDR3 sequence reads: CASNRGGYGYTF. The CDR3, as DNA: TGTGCCAGCAACAGGGGTGGCTATGGCTACACCTTC. The chain uses TRBV11-3 and TRBJ1-2, with 7 bases identical to TRBD1. The CDR3 spans 12 residues. Trimming cost V 7 bases and J 4 bases; bases outside gene matches: 3. The V gene's germline CDR1 is SGHNT and CDR2 YENEEA.